This TCR beta chain is from a study of human T cells and chemical hapten exposure. Study information: Patients, predominantly female, presented with alopecia areata, totalis or universalis. Overall study findings and caveats: PT1 expanded TCR counts correlated positively with patch test score.

This clonotype was recorded a few times. Its antigen is still unknown. Germline CDR1 is WNHNN and CDR2 is SYGVQD (reference sequence). This CDR3 has 13 residues. Trimming removed 6 bases from V and 4 bases from J, with 12 bases in between. Time point in this sample: pre-sensitization, week 0. Treatment defined: therapeutic diphenylcyclopropenone sensitization with weekly scalp DPC. TCRdb fed the RACE reads into MiXCR, producing one record per CDR3 protein. The sample shows 85,000 to 130,000 distinct CDR3 sequences, around 12% of them seen only once. This clonotype originated in a woman aged 45-65 years with alopecia areata. Some clones in this sample may be carry-over from other donors' samples. This chain links TRBV10-1 with TRBJ1-1, with D possibly TRBD1 on 6 matching bases. Sequenced material: whole blood, taken in connection with sensitization to the hapten diphenylcyclopropenone (DPC). CDR3 amino acids: CASRNRVSTEAFF. CDR3 bases: TGCGCCAGCAGGAACAGGGTATCCACTGAAGCTTTCTTT.